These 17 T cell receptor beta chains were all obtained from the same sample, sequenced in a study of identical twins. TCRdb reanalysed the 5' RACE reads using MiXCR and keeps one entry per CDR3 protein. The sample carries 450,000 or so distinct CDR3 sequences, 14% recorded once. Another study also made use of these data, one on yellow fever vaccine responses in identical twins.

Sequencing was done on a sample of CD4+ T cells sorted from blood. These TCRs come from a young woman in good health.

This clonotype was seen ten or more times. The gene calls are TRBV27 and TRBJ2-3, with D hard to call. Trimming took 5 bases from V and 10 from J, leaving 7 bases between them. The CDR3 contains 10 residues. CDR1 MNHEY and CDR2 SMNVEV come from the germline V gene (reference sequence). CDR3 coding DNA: TGTGCCAGCAGTCTAATCGCGCAGTATTTT. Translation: CASSLIAQYF.

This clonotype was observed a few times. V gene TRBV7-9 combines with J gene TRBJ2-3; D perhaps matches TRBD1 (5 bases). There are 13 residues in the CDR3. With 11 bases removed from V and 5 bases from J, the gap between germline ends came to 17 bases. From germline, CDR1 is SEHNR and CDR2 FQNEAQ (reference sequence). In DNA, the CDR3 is TGTGCCGCAGGCCGGTGGGGCTTAGATACGCAGTATTTT. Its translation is CAAGRWGLDTQYF.

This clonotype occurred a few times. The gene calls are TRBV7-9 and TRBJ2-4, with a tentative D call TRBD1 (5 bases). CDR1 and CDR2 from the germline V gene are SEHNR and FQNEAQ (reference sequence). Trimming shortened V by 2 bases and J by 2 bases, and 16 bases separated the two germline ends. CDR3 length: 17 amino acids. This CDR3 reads CASSLYAPRDSKNIQYF. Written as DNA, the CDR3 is TGTGCCAGCAGCTTATACGCCCCCAGGGATTCCAAAAACATTCAGTACTTC.

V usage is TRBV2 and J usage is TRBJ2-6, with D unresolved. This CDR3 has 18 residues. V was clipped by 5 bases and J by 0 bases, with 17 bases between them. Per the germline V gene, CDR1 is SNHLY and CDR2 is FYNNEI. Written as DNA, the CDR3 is TGTGCCAGCAGTTTAAGGTACAGAGCCCTCTCTGGGGCCAACGTCCTGACTTTC. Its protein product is CASSLRYRALSGANVLTF.

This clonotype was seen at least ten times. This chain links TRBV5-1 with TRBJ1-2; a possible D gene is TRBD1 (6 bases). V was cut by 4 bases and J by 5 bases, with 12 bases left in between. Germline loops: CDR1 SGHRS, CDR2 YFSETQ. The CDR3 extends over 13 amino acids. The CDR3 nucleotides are TGCGCCAGCAGCCCGGACAGTTCTTATGGCTACACCTTC. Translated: CASSPDSSYGYTF.

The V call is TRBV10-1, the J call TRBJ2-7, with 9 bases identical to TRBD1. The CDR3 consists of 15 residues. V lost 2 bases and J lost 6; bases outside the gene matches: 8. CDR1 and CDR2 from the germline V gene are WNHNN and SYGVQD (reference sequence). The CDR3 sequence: CASSEGGTGNVEQYF. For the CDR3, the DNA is TGCGCCAGCAGTGAGGGAGGGACAGGGAACGTCGAGCAGTACTTC.

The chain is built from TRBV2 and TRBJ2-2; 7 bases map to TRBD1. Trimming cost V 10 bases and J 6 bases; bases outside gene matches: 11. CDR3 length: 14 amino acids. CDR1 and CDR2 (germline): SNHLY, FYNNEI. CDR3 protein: CATLRQGNSGELFF. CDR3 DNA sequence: TGTGCCACCCTAAGACAGGGTAATTCCGGGGAGCTGTTTTTT.

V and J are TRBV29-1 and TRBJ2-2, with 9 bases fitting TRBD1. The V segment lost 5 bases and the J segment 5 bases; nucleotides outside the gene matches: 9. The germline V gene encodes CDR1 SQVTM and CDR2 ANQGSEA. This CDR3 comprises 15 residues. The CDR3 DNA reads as TGCAGCGTTCCAGGGACAGGGAGGAGGACCGGGGAGCTGTTTTTT. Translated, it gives CSVPGTGRRTGELFF.

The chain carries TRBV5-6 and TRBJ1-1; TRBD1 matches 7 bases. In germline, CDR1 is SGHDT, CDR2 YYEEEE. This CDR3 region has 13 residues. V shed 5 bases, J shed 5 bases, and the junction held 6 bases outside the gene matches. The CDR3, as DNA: TGTGCCAGCAGTTCGGCACAGGGGACTGAAGCTTTCTTT. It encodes CASSSAQGTEAFF.

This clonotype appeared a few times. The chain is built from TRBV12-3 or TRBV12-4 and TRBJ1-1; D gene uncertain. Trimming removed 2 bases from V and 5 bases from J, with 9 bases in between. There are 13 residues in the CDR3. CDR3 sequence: CASSLRLWTEAFF. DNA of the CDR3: TGTGCCAGCAGTTTAAGACTTTGGACTGAAGCTTTCTTT.

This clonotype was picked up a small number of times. CDR3 nucleotide sequence: TGCAGCGTTGACAGTGGGTTTAATGAGCAGTTCTTC. This translates into CSVDSGFNEQFF. This chain joins TRBV29-1 and TRBJ2-1, with D unclear. This CDR3 spans 12 amino acids. Trimming pared 3 bases from V and 7 bases from J, leaving 10 bases between. Germline V lookup: CDR1 SQVTM, CDR2 ANQGSEA.

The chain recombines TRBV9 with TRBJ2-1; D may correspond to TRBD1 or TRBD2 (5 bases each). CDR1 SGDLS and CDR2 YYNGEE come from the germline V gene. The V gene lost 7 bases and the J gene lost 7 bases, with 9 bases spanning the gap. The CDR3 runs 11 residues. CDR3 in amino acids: CASGGRNEQFF. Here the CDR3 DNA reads TGTGCCAGCGGGGGTAGAAATGAGCAGTTCTTC.

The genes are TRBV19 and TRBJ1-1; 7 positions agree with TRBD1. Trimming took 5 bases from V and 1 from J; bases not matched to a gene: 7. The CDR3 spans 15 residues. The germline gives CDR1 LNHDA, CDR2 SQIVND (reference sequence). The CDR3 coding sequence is TGTGCCAGTAGTGTACAGGGGACGTGGAACACTGAAGCTTTCTTT. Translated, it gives CASSVQGTWNTEAFF. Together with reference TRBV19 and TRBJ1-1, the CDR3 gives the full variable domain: DGGITQSPKYLFRKEGQNVTLSCEQNLNHDAMYWYRQDPGQGLRLIYYSQIVNDFQKGDIAEGYSVSREKKESFPLTVTSAQKNPTAFYLCASSVQGTWNTEAFFGQGTRLTVV.

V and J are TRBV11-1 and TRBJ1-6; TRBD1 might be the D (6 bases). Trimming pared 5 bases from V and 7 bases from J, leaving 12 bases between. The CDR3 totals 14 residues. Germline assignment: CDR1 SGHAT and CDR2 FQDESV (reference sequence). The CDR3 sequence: CASSGRQVNSPLHF. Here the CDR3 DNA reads TGTGCCAGCAGCGGGCGACAGGTGAATTCACCCCTCCACTTT.

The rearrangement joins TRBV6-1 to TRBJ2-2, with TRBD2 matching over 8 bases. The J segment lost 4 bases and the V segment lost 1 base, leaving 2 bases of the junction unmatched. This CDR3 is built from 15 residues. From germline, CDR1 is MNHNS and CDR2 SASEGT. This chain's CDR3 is CASSEEAGATGELFF. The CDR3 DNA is TGTGCCAGCAGTGAAGAAGCGGGAGCCACCGGGGAGCTGTTTTTT.

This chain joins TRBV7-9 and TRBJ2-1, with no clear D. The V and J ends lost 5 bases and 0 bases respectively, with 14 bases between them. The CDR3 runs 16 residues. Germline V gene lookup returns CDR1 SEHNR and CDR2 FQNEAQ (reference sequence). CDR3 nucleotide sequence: TGTGCCAGCAGCCCCTGGAAGGGCGGCTCCTACAATGAGCAGTTCTTC. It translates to CASSPWKGGSYNEQFF.

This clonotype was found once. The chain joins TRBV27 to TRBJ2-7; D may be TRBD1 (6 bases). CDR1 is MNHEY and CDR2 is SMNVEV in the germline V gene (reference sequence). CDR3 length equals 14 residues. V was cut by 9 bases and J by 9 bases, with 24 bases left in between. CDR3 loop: CASRMTQGTPAQYF. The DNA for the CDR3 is TGTGCCAGTAGAATGACTCAGGGGACCCCGGCGCAGTACTTC.